This is a list of T cell receptor beta chains from one sample in a study of PD-L1 blockade in urothelial cancer. Profiling relied on immunoSEQ multiplex PCR, and the TCRdb table lists in-frame clones only, not all of them. The table lists tens of thousands of clones, 82% of them singletons, with 3.5% in the top ten. Sequencing used PBMCs, obtained around atezolizumab (anti-PD-L1) treatment. The receptors derive from a man aged 65-85 years with urothelial cancer. Both conserved end residues are part of each CDR3. Fields, in order: J gene, D gene, V gene, clone size, CDR3 protein, CDR3 DNA. The D gene is left open where the match is weak. Size is stated for part of the rows, as once, few or many counts, or as a class when the clone is expanded.

TRBJ1-3	.	TRBV6-6	.	CASSYSPLSGNTIYF	TGTGCCAGCAGTTACTCCCCTCTGTCTGGAAACACCATATATTTT
TRBJ1-6	.	TRBV4-2	.	CASSRLSNSPLHF	TGTGCCAGCAGCCGCCTTAGTAATTCACCCCTCCACTTT
TRBJ2-2	.	TRBV5-4	.	CASSWGRSGVGTGELFF	TGTGCCAGCAGTTGGGGACGGTCGGGGGTGGGCACCGGGGAGCTGTTTTTT
TRBJ1-2	TRBD1	TRBV28	.	CASKPGQGWGGYTF	TGTGCCAGCAAACCCGGACAGGGGTGGGGTGGCTACACCTTC
TRBJ2-3	.	TRBV28	.	CASSPRGSSTDTQYF	TGTGCCAGCAGCCCCAGAGGTTCTAGCACAGATACGCAGTATTTT
TRBJ1-1	TRBD1	TRBV30	.	CAWRAGGPYTEAFF	TGTGCCTGGAGGGCAGGGGGGCCTTACACTGAAGCTTTCTTT
TRBJ1-3	TRBD1	TRBV25-1	.	CASRRTGNGNTIYF	TGTGCCAGCAGGAGGACAGGGAATGGAAACACCATATATTTT
TRBJ2-5	.	TRBV6-5	few	CASRPNQWRETQYF	TGTGCCAGCAGGCCAAATCAGTGGAGAGAGACCCAGTACTTC
TRBJ2-5	TRBD1	TRBV2	.	CASSLGTGGDQETQYF	TGTGCCAGCAGTTTGGGGACAGGAGGTGACCAAGAGACCCAGTACTTC
TRBJ2-7	.	TRBV18	.	CASSPKGGTYEQYF	TGTGCCAGCTCACCCAAAGGCGGGACCTACGAGCAGTACTTC
TRBJ2-1	.	TRBV11-2	.	CASSPPLASYNEQFF	TGTGCCAGCAGCCCCCCGCTAGCCTCCTACAATGAGCAGTTCTTC
TRBJ1-1	TRBD1	TRBV18	.	CASSPPRGTGNTEAFF	TGTGCCAGCTCACCCCCCCGAGGGACAGGGAACACTGAAGCTTTCTTT
TRBJ1-2	TRBD1	TRBV7-8	.	CASSLVQGSGYGYTF	TGTGCCAGCAGCTTAGTACAGGGGTCAGGGTATGGCTACACCTTC
TRBJ2-7	TRBD1	TRBV9	once	CASSSDRTHEQYF	TGTGCCAGCAGCTCGGACAGGACCCACGAGCAGTACTTC
TRBJ2-3	TRBD2	TRBV5-1	.	CASSLSSLAGTDTQYF	TGCGCCAGCAGCTTGAGTTCACTAGCGGGGACAGATACGCAGTATTTT
TRBJ2-1	TRBD2	TRBV6-4	.	CASILIAGEQDNEQFF	TGTGCCAGCATTCTCATAGCGGGAGAGCAGGACAATGAGCAGTTCTTC
TRBJ2-6	.	TRBV2	.	CASSEARYSGANVLTF	TGTGCCAGCAGTGAAGCGCGGTACTCTGGGGCCAACGTCCTGACTTTC
TRBJ1-1	TRBD1	TRBV6-4	.	CASSDSGGAEAFF	TGTGCCAGCAGTGACTCAGGGGGCGCTGAAGCTTTCTTT
TRBJ1-3	.	TRBV9	few	CASSVDSSGKTGNTIYF	TGTGCCAGCAGCGTAGACTCCTCAGGGAAAACTGGAAACACCATATATTTT
TRBJ1-2	.	TRBV27	.	CASSPLWTAANYGYTF	TGTGCCAGCAGTCCCCTGTGGACAGCTGCTAACTATGGCTACACCTTC
TRBJ2-1	TRBD2	TRBV9	.	CASSLALGRDEQFF	TGTGCCAGCAGCCTAGCTCTGGGGAGGGATGAGCAGTTCTTC
TRBJ2-3	.	TRBV6-5	.	CASWADLMDTQYF	TGTGCCAGCTGGGCTGATCTAATGGATACGCAGTATTTT
TRBJ1-5	.	TRBV7-2	.	CASSLPGGGNQPQHF	TGTGCCAGCAGTCTGCCAGGAGGGGGCAATCAGCCCCAGCATTTT
TRBJ2-3	.	TRBV7-2	.	CASSLGGISRDTQYF	TGTGCCAGCAGCTTAGGCGGGATCTCAAGGGATACGCAGTATTTT
TRBJ1-1	TRBD1	TRBV14	few	CASSRQGAAEAFF	TGTGCCAGCAGCCGACAGGGGGCGGCTGAAGCTTTCTTT
TRBJ1-1	.	TRBV7-9	once	CASSFPMNTEAFF	TGTGCCAGCAGCTTTCCCATGAACACTGAAGCTTTCTTT
TRBJ2-6	.	TRBV14	.	CASSQVGSSGANVLTF	TGTGCCAGCAGCCAAGTAGGGAGCTCTGGGGCCAACGTCCTGACTTTC
TRBJ1-1	.	TRBV5-6	.	CASSFTGSTEAFF	TGTGCCAGCAGCTTTACAGGGTCCACTGAAGCTTTCTTT
TRBJ2-7	TRBD1	TRBV28	.	CASSLSGTGPRQYEQYF	TGTGCCAGCAGTTTATCCGGGACAGGGCCGCGTCAGTACGAGCAGTACTTC
TRBJ2-5	.	TRBV11-1	.	CASSRPTGRGETQYF	TGTGCCAGCAGCCGACCGACCGGTAGGGGGGAGACCCAGTACTTC
TRBJ2-1	.	TRBV11-3	.	CASSFLGAVNEQFF	TGTGCCAGCAGCTTCTTGGGGGCGGTGAATGAGCAGTTCTTC
TRBJ1-5	.	TRBV12-5	.	CASGRGVGGNQPQHF	TGTGCTAGTGGCCGGGGGGTGGGAGGCAATCAGCCCCAGCATTTT
TRBJ2-1	TRBD1	TRBV9	.	CASSFRQGRSYNEQFF	TGTGCCAGCAGCTTTCGACAGGGCCGCTCCTACAATGAGCAGTTCTTC
TRBJ1-5	.	TRBV19	.	CASSIAREQPQHF	TGTGCCAGTAGTATTGCCAGGGAACAGCCCCAGCATTTT
TRBJ1-4	.	TRBV5-4	.	CASSSRDSGRFEKLFF	TGTGCCAGCAGCTCACGAGACTCTGGAAGGTTTGAAAAACTGTTTTTT
TRBJ2-3	TRBD1	TRBV28	.	CASSPTGGGDTQYF	TGTGCCAGCAGCCCGACAGGGGGCGGAGATACGCAGTATTTT
TRBJ1-2	.	TRBV5-1	.	CASSLEEGLVGSTF	TGCGCCAGCAGCTTGGAAGAGGGACTGGTTGGATCCACCTTC
TRBJ1-5	.	TRBV7-2	few	CASSFWAPNQPQHF	TGTGCCAGCAGCTTTTGGGCCCCAAATCAGCCCCAGCATTTT
TRBJ2-5	.	TRBV4-3	.	CASSQGTEFQETQYF	TGCGCCAGCAGCCAGGGCACAGAGTTCCAAGAGACCCAGTACTTC
TRBJ1-5	.	TRBV18	.	CASSPGGKDQPQHF	TGTGCCAGCTCACCAGGAGGGAAAGATCAGCCCCAGCATTTT
TRBJ2-7	.	TRBV19	.	CASSQGYEQYF	TGTGCCAGTAGTCAGGGTTACGAGCAGTACTTC
TRBJ2-3	.	TRBV7-3	.	CASSFVAGDITDTQYF	TGTGCCAGCAGCTTTGTGGCAGGGGATATCACAGATACGCAGTATTTT
TRBJ2-2	TRBD2	TRBV5-4	.	CASSLGLAGATGELFF	TGTGCCAGCAGCTTGGGACTAGCGGGAGCCACCGGGGAGCTGTTTTTT
TRBJ2-7	.	TRBV6-5	.	CASRTTHASSYEQYF	TGTGCCAGCAGAACGACTCATGCCAGCTCCTACGAGCAGTACTTC
TRBJ2-1	TRBD2	TRBV5-1	.	CASSPGTRGNEQFF	TGCGCCAGCAGCCCCGGGACTAGAGGCAATGAGCAGTTCTTC
TRBJ1-6	TRBD1	TRBV19	.	CASSAPGTGDYSPLHF	TGTGCCAGTAGTGCCCCCGGGACAGGGGATTATTCACCCCTCCACTTT
TRBJ2-1	TRBD2	TRBV27	.	CASSPRLARGGKFF	TGTGCCAGCAGTCCGCGACTAGCGAGGGGTGGGAAATTCTTC
TRBJ2-6	TRBD1	TRBV7-2	.	CASTKTGVSGANVLTF	TGTGCCAGCACAAAAACAGGGGTCTCTGGGGCCAACGTCCTGACTTTC
TRBJ1-2	TRBD1	TRBV28	.	CASTKGQGVGYTF	TGTGCCAGCACCAAGGGACAGGGGGTTGGCTACACCTTC
TRBJ2-1	TRBD2	TRBV27	.	CASSLSLAGVNEQFF	TGTGCCAGCAGTTTATCACTAGCGGGAGTTAATGAGCAGTTCTTC
TRBJ1-2	TRBD1	TRBV5-6	.	CASSRNDNRGRIYGYTF	TGTGCCAGCAGCCGGAATGACAACAGGGGGCGCATCTATGGCTACACCTTC
TRBJ1-2	.	TRBV11-2	.	CASSEGPGLNYGYTF	TGTGCCAGCAGCGAGGGCCCGGGACTGAACTATGGCTACACCTTC
TRBJ2-2	.	TRBV4-3	few	CASSQDRGGELFF	TGCGCCAGCAGCCAAGATCGAGGCGGGGAGCTGTTTTTT